This T cell receptor beta chain is drawn from a study of identical twins. Trimming cost V 1 base and J 2 bases, with 9 bases left between them. Germline CDR1 LGHDT, CDR2 YNNKEL (reference sequence). The CDR3 runs 15 residues. This clonotype was detected ten times or more. The antigen is not known. Unique molecular identifiers were present on the cDNA, which also gained a universal primer site by template switching. TCRdb re-called the 5' RACE reads with MiXCR, one entry per CDR3 protein. Of just under 650,000 distinct CDR3 sequences listed, roughly 6.6% are singletons. Findings of the study overall: Cord blood's abundant beta clonotypes had fewer insertions, unlike memory repertoires.

The sample also formed part of further work on yellow fever vaccine responses in identical twins. From that second work: Twins' vaccine T cell responses were reported to seem partly convergent and partly personalized.

The sequence was obtained from a woman between 18 and 30 years old in good health. The chain has TRBV3-1 and TRBJ2-1; tentatively, D is TRBD1 (5 bases). Sequenced material: PBMCs. The CDR3 spells CASSQGRAPYNEQFF. As DNA, the CDR3 is TGTGCCAGCAGCCAAGGCAGGGCCCCCTACAATGAGCAGTTCTTC.